Following are 16 T cell receptor beta chains from one sample sequenced in a study of OX40 agonist ivuxolimab in advanced cancers. TCRdb keeps only in-frame clones here, not all; method: immunoSEQ multiplex PCR. Counted here are 89,000 or so clones, just over 85% occurring once; the ten biggest clones make up approximately 0.76%. Sequencing was performed on CD4+ or CD8+ T cells sorted from blood, taken in a trial of the OX40 agonist ivuxolimab. Every receptor here comes from an adult with an advanced solid tumor such as melanoma, head and neck, liver or kidney cancer.

This clone occurred a few times. This rearrangement joins TRBV28 to TRBJ2-5, with a weak D call TRBD2 (5 bases). With the DNA end fitting TRBJ2-7 better, the J assignment may be wrong. CDR3 length: 12 amino acids. CDR1 and CDR2 from the germline V gene are MDHEN and SYDVKM. CDR3 sequence reads: CASGEGVHEQYF. The CDR3 region has the DNA TGTGCCAGCGGAGAGGGCGTCCACGAGCAGTACTTC.

Here the CDR3 DNA reads TGCGCCAGCAGGACAGGGACCCTCACCGGGGAGCTGTTTTTT. This translates into CASRTGTLTGELFF. The V gene is TRBV10-2, the J gene TRBJ2-2; 7 bases are a match to TRBD1. The CDR3 length is 14 residues. Germline loops: CDR1 WSHSY, CDR2 SAAADI. The ends lost 6 bases at V and 4 bases at J; junction bases unmatched: 5.

The V call is TRBV2, the J call TRBJ1-1; no clear D gene. This CDR3 comprises 11 residues. Germline V gives CDR1 SNHLY, CDR2 FYNNEI. Trimming stripped 7 bases from V and 1 base from J, with 4 bases between. CDR3 nucleotides: TGTGCCAGCATGAAGAACACTGAAGCTTTCTTT. This encodes CASMKNTEAFF.

This chain links TRBV7-3 with TRBJ2-1, with 11 bases identical to TRBD2. The CDR3 covers 15 residues. Germline CDR1 and CDR2: SGHTA and FQGTGA. The V gene end was trimmed by 3 bases and the J gene end by 7 bases; junction bases not matched to a gene: 5. CDR3 coding DNA: TGTGCCAGCAGCTTGACTAGCGGGATTCGGAATGAGCAGTTCTTC. Encoded protein: CASSLTSGIRNEQFF.

This rearrangement joins TRBV11-1 to TRBJ2-7; 9 bases line up with TRBD1. Germline V CDR1 and CDR2: SGHAT, FQDESV (reference sequence). V dropped 5 bases and J dropped 2; count of bases not matched to a gene: 4. The CDR3 sequence is 14 residues long. Written as DNA, the CDR3 is TGTGCCAGCAGCACAACAGGGGGCCCCTACGAGCAGTACTTC. Translated, it gives CASSTTGGPYEQYF.

This rearrangement joins TRBV30 to TRBJ2-7; TRBD1 matches 8 bases. CDR1 and CDR2 from the germline V gene are GTSNPN and SVGIG (reference sequence). Trimming took 7 bases from V and 4 from J; bases not matched to a gene: 9. This CDR3 region has 13 residues. The CDR3 sequence is CALLSRTGYEQYF. The CDR3 DNA reads TGTGCCTTATTAAGCCGGACAGGGTACGAGCAGTACTTC.

The rearrangement uses TRBV28 and TRBJ1-3; no firm D call. Trimming left V 10 bases short and J 0 bases short, with 16 bases between. From germline, CDR1 is MDHEN and CDR2 SYDVKM. This CDR3 spans 15 amino acids. The CDR3 bases are TGTGCCACCGATCCGGGCGGGAACTCTGGAAACACCATATATTTT. Amino acid sequence: CATDPGGNSGNTIYF.

The rearrangement joins TRBV6-6 to TRBJ2-7, with D uncertain. The CDR3 is 12 residues long. The germline V gene has CDR1 MNHNY and CDR2 SVGAGI (reference sequence). V was cut by 6 bases and J by 3 bases, with 9 bases left in between. The CDR3 reads CASSAVIYEQYF. The CDR3 DNA reads as TGTGCCAGCAGCGCAGTAATCTACGAGCAGTACTTC.

The chain combines TRBV7-2 with TRBJ2-5, with 8 bases matching TRBD2. The DNA matches TRBJ2-7 better at its end, which makes the J call doubtful. The CDR3 spans 14 residues. CDR1 and CDR2 from the germline V gene are SGHTA and FQGNSA. The CDR3 DNA reads TGTGCCAGCAGCTGGACGGGACTAGTCTACGAGCAGTACTTC. Translation gives CASSWTGLVYEQYF.

The rearrangement joins TRBV4-1 to TRBJ1-3, with D possibly matching TRBD1 (5 bases). The CDR3 has 15 residues. V lost 4 bases and J 1 base, leaving 11 bases between the germline ends. Germline V gene data show CDR1 as MGHRA and CDR2 as YSYEKL. The CDR3 spells CASSPLRQSGNTIYF. CDR3 nucleotide sequence: TGCGCCAGCAGCCCTCTCCGACAGTCTGGAAACACCATATATTTT.

The chain joins TRBV16 to TRBJ2-7; 7 bases are a match to TRBD1. The CDR3 totals 14 residues. Germline assignment: CDR1 KGHSY and CDR2 FQNENV. J lost 6 bases, V lost 0 bases, and 5 bases had no gene match. The CDR3 DNA is TGTGCCAGCAGCCAATCGACAGGGTTTCGCGAGCAGTACTTC. This gives the protein CASSQSTGFREQYF.

The rearrangement uses TRBV7-3 and TRBJ2-3, with TRBD2 matching 10 bases. CDR3 length: 15 amino acids. The V gene's germline CDR1 is SGHTA and CDR2 FQGTGA. The V and J ends lost 4 bases and 2 bases, in that order; junction bases with no gene match: 3. Here the CDR3 reads CASSSAGGPTDTQYF. In DNA, the CDR3 is TGTGCCAGCAGCTCAGCGGGGGGGCCCACAGATACGCAGTATTTT.

The V call is TRBV2, the J call TRBJ1-5; tentative D call: TRBD1 (5 bases). V was pared by 9 bases and J by 3 bases, with 12 bases between. CDR1 SNHLY and CDR2 FYNNEI come from the germline V gene. The CDR3 consists of 13 residues. The CDR3 region has the DNA TGTGCCAGTAACGCGGGACCCAATCAGCCCCAGCATTTT. Amino acid sequence: CASNAGPNQPQHF.

The chain is built from TRBV4-2 and TRBJ2-1; TRBD2 matches 8 bases. Germline CDR1 is LGHNA and CDR2 is YNFKEQ. The CDR3 length is 16 residues. Losses at the gene ends were 1 base for V and 9 bases for J; bases not matched to a gene: 11. The CDR3 loop reads CASSQAGTRPGGEQFF. The CDR3 DNA follows: TGTGCCAGCAGCCAAGCCGGGACTAGGCCTGGTGGTGAGCAGTTCTTC.

CDR3 nucleotide sequence: TGTGCCAGCAGTGAAGACAGCCCCGTCTATCTAGGCTACACCTTC. It encodes CASSEDSPVYLGYTF. The V gene is TRBV2, the J gene TRBJ1-2, with unresolved D. CDR1 and CDR2 from the germline V gene are SNHLY and FYNNEI. This CDR3 region has 15 residues. Trimming shortened V by 1 base and J by 8 bases, and 17 bases separated the two germline ends.

V is TRBV6-5 and J is TRBJ2-3; D remains ambiguous. The germline CDR1 and CDR2 sequences are MNHEY and SVGAGI. The V end lost 0 bases, the J end lost 4 bases, and 8 bases lay between the germline ends. The CDR3 extends over 14 amino acids. CDR3 sequence (DNA): TGTGCCAGCAGTTACTCCAGGTCCCCAGATACGCAGTATTTT. Translation: CASSYSRSPDTQYF.